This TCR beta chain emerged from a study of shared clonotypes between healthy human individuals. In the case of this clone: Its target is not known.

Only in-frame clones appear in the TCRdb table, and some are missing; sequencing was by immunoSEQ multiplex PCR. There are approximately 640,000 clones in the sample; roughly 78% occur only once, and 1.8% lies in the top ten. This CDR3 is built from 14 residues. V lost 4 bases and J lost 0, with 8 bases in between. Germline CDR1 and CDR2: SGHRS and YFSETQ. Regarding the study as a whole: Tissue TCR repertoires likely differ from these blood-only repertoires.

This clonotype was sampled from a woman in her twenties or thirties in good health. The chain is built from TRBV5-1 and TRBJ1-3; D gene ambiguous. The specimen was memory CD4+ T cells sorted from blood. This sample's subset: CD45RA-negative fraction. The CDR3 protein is CASSHGSSGNTIYF. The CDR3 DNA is TGCGCCAGCAGCCACGGGAGCTCTGGAAACACCATATATTTT.